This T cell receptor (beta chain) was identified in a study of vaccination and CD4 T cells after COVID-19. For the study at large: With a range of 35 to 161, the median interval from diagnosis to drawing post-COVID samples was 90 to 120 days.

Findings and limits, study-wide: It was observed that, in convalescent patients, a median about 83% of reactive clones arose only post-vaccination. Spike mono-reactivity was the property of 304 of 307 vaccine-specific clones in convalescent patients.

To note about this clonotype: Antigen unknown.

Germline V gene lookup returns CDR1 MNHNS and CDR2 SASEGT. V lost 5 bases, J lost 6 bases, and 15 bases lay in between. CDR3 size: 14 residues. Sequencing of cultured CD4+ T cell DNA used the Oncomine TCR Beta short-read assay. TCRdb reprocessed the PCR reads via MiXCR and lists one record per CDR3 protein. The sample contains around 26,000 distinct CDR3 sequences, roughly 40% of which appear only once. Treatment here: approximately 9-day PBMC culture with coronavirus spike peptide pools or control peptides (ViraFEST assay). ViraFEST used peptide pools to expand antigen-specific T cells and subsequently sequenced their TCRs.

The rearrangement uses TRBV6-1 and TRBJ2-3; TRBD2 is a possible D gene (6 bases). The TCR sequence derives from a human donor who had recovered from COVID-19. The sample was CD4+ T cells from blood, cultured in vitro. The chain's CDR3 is CASSQSRGRDTQYF. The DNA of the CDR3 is TGTGCCAGCAGTCAAAGTCGGGGGAGGGATACGCAGTATTTT.